This T cell receptor beta chain was sequenced for a study of T cell repertoires in cytomegalovirus infection. Study-wide background: Shared public TCR beta signatures pointed to both CMV infection and a matching HLA type. Study results and caveats: Using cumulative public TCR beta family frequency, the authors identified those who carried CMV together with the relevant HLA. Clonotype analysis showed dominance of the ex vivo response by HLA-C-restricted CMV-specific TCR beta clonotypes.

TCRdb re-derived calls from the reads in MiXCR, one entry per CDR3 protein. The table has about 200,000 distinct CDR3 sequences, 8.5% to 10% seen once. CDR1 and CDR2 from the germline V gene are DFQATT and SNEGSKA (reference sequence). The CDR3 spans 14 residues. Between the trimmed V and J ends, which lost 3 bases and 7 bases, there was a span of 16 bases. This clonotype was found many times. Its antigen remains unknown. This chain connects TRBV20-1 to TRBJ1-5, with D uncertain. This clonotype originated in a human donor in good health (CMV status not recorded). Some clones in this sample may be carry-over from other donors' samples. The sequenced sample was PBMCs. The CDR3 coding sequence is TGCAGTGCTAGTGAAATGGAGGGCAGACAGCCCCAGCATTTT. It translates to CSASEMEGRQPQHF.